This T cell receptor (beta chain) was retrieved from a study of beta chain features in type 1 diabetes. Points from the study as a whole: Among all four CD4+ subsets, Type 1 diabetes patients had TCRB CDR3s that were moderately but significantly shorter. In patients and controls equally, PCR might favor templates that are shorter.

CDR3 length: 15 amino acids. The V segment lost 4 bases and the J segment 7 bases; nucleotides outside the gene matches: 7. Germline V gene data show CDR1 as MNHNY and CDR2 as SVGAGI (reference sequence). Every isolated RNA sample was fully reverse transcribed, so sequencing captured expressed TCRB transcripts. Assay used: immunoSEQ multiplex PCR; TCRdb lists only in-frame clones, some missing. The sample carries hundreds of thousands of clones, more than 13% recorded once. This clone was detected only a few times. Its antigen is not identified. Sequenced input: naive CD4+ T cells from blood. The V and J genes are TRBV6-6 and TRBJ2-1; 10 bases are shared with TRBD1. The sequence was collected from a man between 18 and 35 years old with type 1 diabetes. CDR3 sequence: CASSSRQGARNEQFF. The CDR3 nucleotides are TGTGCCAGCAGTTCCCGACAGGGGGCAAGGAATGAGCAGTTCTTC.